Below are 32 T cell receptor beta chains sequenced from a single sample in a study of blood T cell repertoires in COVID-19. Repertoires were generated with immunoSEQ multiplex PCR, while TCRdb's copy carries only in-frame clones and drops some. The top ten hold around 3.4% of the sample, which has about 380,000 clones, 85% seen once. Sequenced sample: peripheral blood. All receptors come from a woman younger than 35 with acute or convalescent COVID-19.

The J gene is TRBJ1-2, the V gene TRBV24-1; 8 bases fit TRBD1. Germline loops: CDR1 KGHDR, CDR2 SFDVKD. The CDR3 totals 13 residues. The trim removed 4 bases at V and 7 bases at J, leaving 4 bases unmatched. CDR3 residues: CATSEDRGSGYTF. In nucleotides, the CDR3 is TGTGCCACCAGTGAAGACAGGGGCTCTGGCTACACCTTC.

The chain is built from TRBV19 and TRBJ2-1; D may be TRBD2 (6 bases). Trimming took off 5 bases at V and 4 bases at J, with 12 bases between the two ends. In germline, CDR1 is LNHDA, CDR2 SQIVND (reference sequence). CDR3 size: 14 residues. CDR3 in DNA: TGTGCCAGTAGTCGACTGGAGGGTTACAATGAGCAGTTCTTC. Protein: CASSRLEGYNEQFF.

The chain carries TRBV7-3 and TRBJ2-3, with D maybe TRBD2 (6 bases). Per the germline V gene, CDR1 is SGHTA and CDR2 is FQGTGA. The CDR3 loop spans 13 amino acids. Trimming took 3 bases from V and 5 from J, leaving 9 bases between them. CDR3 loop: CASSFGREDTQYF. As DNA, the CDR3 is TGTGCCAGCAGCTTTGGGCGGGAAGATACGCAGTATTTT.

The chain recombines TRBV30 with TRBJ1-1, with D tentatively TRBD1 (5 bases). Trimming left V 2 bases short and J 0 bases short, with 7 bases between. The CDR3 is 13 amino acids. Germline V gene data show CDR1 as GTSNPN and CDR2 as SVGIG (reference sequence). The CDR3 sequence is CAWSSRVNTEAFF. CDR3 DNA sequence: TGTGCCTGGAGTTCCAGGGTGAACACTGAAGCTTTCTTT.

As regards this clone: Other DNA sequences of this sample code for an identical CDR3. The chain carries TRBV9 and TRBJ2-1; 10 bases are shared with TRBD2. Trimming took 3 bases from V and 4 from J; bases not matched to a gene: 4. Per the germline V gene, CDR1 is SGDLS and CDR2 is YYNGEE. CDR3 length: 15 residues. This CDR3 is CASSGGLAFYNEQFF. The CDR3 DNA follows: TGTGCCAGCAGCGGGGGACTAGCGTTTTACAATGAGCAGTTCTTC. The full variable domain, completed using reference TRBV9 and TRBJ2-1, is DSGVTQTPKHLITATGQRVTLRCSPRSGDLSVYWYQQSLDQGLQFLIQYYNGEERAKGNILERFSAQQFPDLHSELNLSSLELGDSALYFCASSGGLAFYNEQFFGPGTRLTVL.

This chain links TRBV30 with TRBJ1-2, with D unresolved. Germline V CDR1 and CDR2: GTSNPN, SVGIG (reference sequence). CDR3 size: 15 residues. Trimming took 0 bases from V and 0 from J, leaving 11 bases between them. CDR3 coding DNA: TGTGCCTGGAGTGTAGTGGAGCCTTCTAACTATGGCTACACCTTC. Its protein is CAWSVVEPSNYGYTF.

The V call is TRBV5-1, the J call TRBJ2-1, with a weak D call TRBD2 (5 bases). The CDR3 length is 14 residues. CDR1 SGHRS and CDR2 YFSETQ come from the germline V gene. Trimming pared 4 bases from V and 0 bases from J, leaving 8 bases between. In DNA, the CDR3 is TGCGCCAGCAGCATCGGGAACTCCTACAATGAGCAGTTCTTC. Its protein product is CASSIGNSYNEQFF.

This chain links TRBV6-1 with TRBJ1-2; a possible D gene is TRBD1 (6 bases). V was pared by 1 base and J by 2 bases, with 14 bases between. The CDR3 has 16 amino acids. Germline CDR1 is MNHNS and CDR2 is SASEGT. CDR3 sequence reads: CASSEGGGRVNYGYTF. The DNA for the CDR3 is TGTGCCAGCAGTGAAGGGGGGGGCAGGGTGAACTATGGCTACACCTTC.

The chain links TRBV3-1 (or the pseudogene TRBV3-2) to TRBJ1-1; 11 nucleotides agree with TRBD1. The V segment lost 5 bases and the J segment 5 bases; nucleotides outside the gene matches: 7. This CDR3 is built from 15 residues. Germline CDR1 LGHDT, CDR2 YNNKEL (reference sequence). CDR3 loop: CASSLKGQGVTEAFF. The CDR3 DNA is TGTGCCAGCAGCTTAAAGGGACAGGGGGTAACTGAAGCTTTCTTT.

The CDR3 coding sequence is TGTGCCAGCAGCCAAGAACGCAGGGTAACCGGGGAGCTGTTTTTT. Translated: CASSQERRVTGELFF. The chain couples TRBV3-1 (or the pseudogene TRBV3-2) to TRBJ2-2; possible D gene TRBD1, 5 bases. In germline, CDR1 is LGHDT, CDR2 YNNKEL (reference sequence). The ends were cut back, 0 bases at V and 5 bases at J, with 10 bases in the middle. The CDR3 runs to 15 residues.

The V gene is TRBV19, the J gene TRBJ1-5; 8 bases line up with TRBD1. The CDR3 sequence is 16 residues long. The germline CDR1 and CDR2 sequences are LNHDA and SQIVND (reference sequence). V lost 6 bases, J lost 0 bases, and 7 bases stayed unmatched. Written as DNA, the CDR3 is TGTGCCAGTAGGCCCGGGACAGGTCATAGCAATCAGCCCCAGCATTTT. Protein sequence: CASRPGTGHSNQPQHF.

The chain uses TRBV10-3 and TRBJ2-5, with D tentatively TRBD2 (5 bases). Germline assignment: CDR1 ENHRY and CDR2 SYGVKD. Trimming shortened V by 11 bases and J by 4 bases, and 17 bases separated the two germline ends. CDR3 length: 13 amino acids. CDR3 protein: CAAGPDGRETQYF. In DNA, the CDR3 is TGTGCCGCGGGTCCTGACGGCCGAGAGACCCAGTACTTC.

The J gene is TRBJ2-7, the V gene TRBV28; D is undetermined. Germline CDR1 and CDR2: MDHEN and SYDVKM. This CDR3 comprises 14 residues. Trimming took off 6 bases at V and 3 bases at J, with 15 bases between the two ends. The CDR3 region is CASSSLRLNYEQYF. CDR3 nucleotide sequence: TGTGCCAGCAGCTCCCTCAGGTTGAACTACGAGCAGTACTTC.

This clone has more than one count but fewer than ten. The chain joins TRBV11-2 to TRBJ2-5, with 10 bases lining up with TRBD1. The trim removed 4 bases at V and 2 bases at J, leaving 4 bases unmatched. In germline, CDR1 is SGHAT, CDR2 FQNNGV. There are 15 residues in the CDR3. CDR3 nucleotide sequence: TGTGCCAGCAGCTCCGGGACAGGGGTACAAGAGACCCAGTACTTC. Translated, it gives CASSSGTGVQETQYF.

The chain employs TRBV25-1 and TRBJ2-1; D is perhaps TRBD1 (5 bases). The CDR3 is 13 residues long. V was shortened by 6 bases and J by 4 bases, with 10 bases between the two germline ends. Germline V gene lookup returns CDR1 MGHDK and CDR2 SYGVNS. The CDR3: CASRDNTYNEQFF. CDR3 nucleotides: TGTGCCAGCAGGGACAATACGTACAATGAGCAGTTCTTC.

This sequence joins TRBV5-1 and TRBJ2-5; D uncertain. CDR3 length equals 13 residues. Germline assignment: CDR1 SGHRS and CDR2 YFSETQ. The V end lost 0 bases, the J end lost 7 bases, and 10 bases lay between the germline ends. The DNA for the CDR3 is TGCGCCAGCAGCTTGGAATCCAGAGGGACCCAGTACTTC. This encodes CASSLESRGTQYF.

V and J are TRBV30 and TRBJ1-4; D not resolved. V lost 6 bases to trimming and J lost 1 base, with 12 bases between them. Germline V lookup: CDR1 GTSNPN, CDR2 SVGIG (reference sequence). CDR3 length: 14 amino acids. CDR3 bases: TGTGCCTGCAACACGGGAGGAACTAATGAAAAACTGTTTTTT. Its translation: CACNTGGTNEKLFF.

V and J are TRBV30 and TRBJ1-2; D remains unclear. This CDR3 has 13 residues. With 0 bases removed from V and 8 bases from J, the gap between germline ends came to 13 bases. Germline CDR1 GTSNPN, CDR2 SVGIG (reference sequence). Written as DNA, the CDR3 is TGTGCCTGGAGTGTACTTATATCCGAAGGCTACACCTTC. It translates to CAWSVLISEGYTF.

The rearrangement joins TRBV19 to TRBJ1-2; 7 positions agree with TRBD1. Trimming cost V 5 bases and J 4 bases; bases outside gene matches: 10. The CDR3 sequence is 15 residues long. Germline CDR1 and CDR2: LNHDA and SQIVND (reference sequence). The CDR3 spells CASSPRQGTGYGYTF. For the CDR3, the DNA is TGTGCCAGTAGTCCACGACAGGGAACGGGCTATGGCTACACCTTC.

There are a few counts of this clone. Other DNA sequences in this sample translate to the same CDR3. CDR3 in DNA: TGTGCCAGCAGTGCAGGGGACACAGATACGCAGTATTTT. This encodes CASSAGDTDTQYF. The rearrangement joins TRBV6-4 to TRBJ2-3; D is perhaps TRBD1 (6 bases). Trimming removed 4 bases at V and 2 bases at J, with 7 bases between. This CDR3 has 13 amino acids. The germline V gene encodes CDR1 MRHNA and CDR2 SNTAGT.

This rearrangement joins TRBV5-6 to TRBJ2-7; 13 nucleotides align to TRBD2. This CDR3 has 14 residues. V shed 4 bases, J shed 6 bases, and the junction held 4 bases outside the gene matches. Germline CDR1 SGHDT, CDR2 YYEEEE. The CDR3: CASSEGLAGIEQYF. CDR3 coding DNA: TGTGCCAGCAGCGAGGGACTAGCGGGGATCGAGCAGTACTTC. Full variable domain (rest looked up from reference TRBV5-6 and TRBJ2-7): DAGVTQSPTHLIKTRGQQVTLRCSPKSGHDTVSWYQQALGQGPQFIFQYYEEEERQRGNFPDRFSGHQFPNYSSELNVNALLLGDSALYLCASSEGLAGIEQYFGPGTRLTVT.

The table lists this clone with a few counts. The chain carries TRBV11-2 and TRBJ1-1; the match to TRBD1 covers 9 bases. This CDR3 region has 14 residues. Germline V gene data show CDR1 as SGHAT and CDR2 as FQNNGV. V was clipped by 4 bases and J by 5 bases; unmatched bases: 5. The CDR3 region is CASSSNRGRTEAFF. The CDR3 DNA is TGTGCCAGCAGCTCGAACAGGGGGCGGACTGAAGCTTTCTTT.

The chain employs TRBV15 and TRBJ1-5; 7 nucleotides match TRBD1. CDR3 length: 15 amino acids. Looked up from germline, CDR1 is LNHNV and CDR2 is YYDKDF (reference sequence). Trimming removed 4 bases from V and 7 bases from J; junction bases left unmatched: 10. The CDR3 reads CATSIDRGLGQPQHF. The CDR3 nucleotides read TGTGCCACCAGCATTGATAGGGGGCTGGGGCAGCCCCAGCATTTT.

Notes on this clone: Other nucleotide sequences in the sample specify the same CDR3. V gene TRBV9 combines with J gene TRBJ2-7; 9 bases map to TRBD2. The ends lost 2 bases at V and 1 base at J; junction bases unmatched: 4. The V gene's germline CDR1 is SGDLS and CDR2 YYNGEE. The length of the CDR3 is 15 residues. The CDR3 sequence is CASSVGAGGSYEQYF. The CDR3 region has the DNA TGTGCCAGCAGCGTTGGAGCGGGAGGATCCTACGAGCAGTACTTC.

The chain employs TRBV2 and TRBJ2-3, with TRBD2 as a possible D gene (7 bases). V shed 6 bases and J shed 0 bases, with 16 bases lying between them. CDR1 and CDR2 (germline): SNHLY, FYNNEI. This CDR3 comprises 16 residues. The CDR3 spells CASRRGGGGSTDTQYF. CDR3 nucleotide sequence: TGTGCCAGCAGAAGGGGGGGCGGGGGTAGCACAGATACGCAGTATTTT. Combining the CDR3 with reference TRBV2 and TRBJ2-3 gives the whole variable domain EPEVTQTPSHQVTQMGQEVILRCVPISNHLYFYWYRQILGQKVEFLVSFYNNEISEKSEIFDDQFSVERPDGSNFTLKIRSTKLEDSAMYFCASRRGGGGSTDTQYFGPGTRLTVL.

This sequence joins TRBV6-6 and TRBJ1-1; D not resolved. This CDR3 is built from 13 residues. Germline values: CDR1 MNHNY, CDR2 SVGAGI (reference sequence). V was trimmed by 5 bases and J by 4 bases, leaving 11 bases between them. CDR3 coding DNA: TGTGCCAGCAGTCCTAAGCTGAGCACTGAAGCTTTCTTT. Its translation is CASSPKLSTEAFF.

The chain links TRBV6-1 to TRBJ2-7, with D tentatively TRBD1 (5 bases). Germline CDR1 and CDR2: MNHNS and SASEGT. The CDR3 runs 13 residues. Between the trimmed V and J ends, which lost 2 bases and 6 bases, there was a span of 11 bases. In DNA, the CDR3 is TGTGCCAGCAGTGAATCCAGGGTTAGCGAGCAGTACTTC. Translated, it gives CASSESRVSEQYF.

The chain has TRBV2 and TRBJ2-7, with 7 positions matching TRBD1. V shed 6 bases and J 4 bases; nucleotides not matched to a gene: 9. Looked up from germline, CDR1 is SNHLY and CDR2 is FYNNEI. This CDR3 is built from 14 residues. The CDR3 sequence is CASSDRDSSYEQYF. CDR3 coding DNA: TGTGCCAGCAGCGACCGGGACAGCTCTTACGAGCAGTACTTC.

In DNA, the CDR3 is TGTGCCAGTAGTATAACGGCGGGAGATGTCGAGCAGTACTTC. Translated: CASSITAGDVEQYF. The chain couples TRBV19 to TRBJ2-7; 7 bases match TRBD2. Germline loops: CDR1 LNHDA, CDR2 SQIVND (reference sequence). V shed 2 bases and J 6 bases; nucleotides not matched to a gene: 7. The CDR3 is 14 residues long. Combining the CDR3 with reference TRBV19 and TRBJ2-7 gives the whole variable domain DGGITQSPKYLFRKEGQNVTLSCEQNLNHDAMYWYRQDPGQGLRLIYYSQIVNDFQKGDIAEGYSVSREKKESFPLTVTSAQKNPTAFYLCASSITAGDVEQYFGPGTRLTVT.

The rearrangement links TRBV19 to TRBJ2-3; TRBD2 agrees at 9 bases. After removal of 3 bases from V and 2 bases from J, the junction contained 9 bases not matched to a gene. The CDR3 has 17 residues. The germline V gene encodes CDR1 LNHDA and CDR2 SQIVND (reference sequence). CDR3 residues: CASSMMASGEFTDTQYF. For the CDR3, the DNA is TGTGCCAGTAGTATGATGGCTAGCGGGGAGTTCACAGATACGCAGTATTTT.

The V call is TRBV2, the J call TRBJ2-3; no definite D call. CDR3 length: 14 residues. Germline values: CDR1 SNHLY, CDR2 FYNNEI. Trimming removed 6 bases at V and 4 bases at J, with 14 bases between. The CDR3 DNA follows: TGTGCCAGCAGGCGGCTGACTGGTGCAGATACGCAGTATTTT. It yields the protein CASRRLTGADTQYF.

J is TRBJ2-1 and V is TRBV5-1; the match to TRBD1 covers 9 bases. CDR1 and CDR2 (germline): SGHRS, YFSETQ. J gave up 8 bases and V 6 bases, and 15 bases lay outside the gene matches. The length of the CDR3 is 16 residues. The CDR3: CASTAGTGSEGDEQFF. The CDR3 DNA reads as TGCGCCAGCACGGCCGGGACAGGGTCTGAGGGGGATGAGCAGTTCTTC.